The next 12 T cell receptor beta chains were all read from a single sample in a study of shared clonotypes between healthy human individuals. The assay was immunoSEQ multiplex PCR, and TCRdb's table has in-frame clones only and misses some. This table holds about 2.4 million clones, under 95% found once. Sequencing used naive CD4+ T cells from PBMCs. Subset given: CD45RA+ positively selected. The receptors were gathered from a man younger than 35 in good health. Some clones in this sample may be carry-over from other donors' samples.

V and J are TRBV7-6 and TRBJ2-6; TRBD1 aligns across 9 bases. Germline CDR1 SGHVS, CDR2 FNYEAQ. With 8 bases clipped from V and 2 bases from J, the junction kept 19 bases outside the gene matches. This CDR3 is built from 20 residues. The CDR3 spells CASGTGTGFFRGAGANVLTF. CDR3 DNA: TGTGCCAGCGGTACAGGGACAGGGTTTTTTAGGGGGGCTGGGGCCAACGTCCTGACTTTC.

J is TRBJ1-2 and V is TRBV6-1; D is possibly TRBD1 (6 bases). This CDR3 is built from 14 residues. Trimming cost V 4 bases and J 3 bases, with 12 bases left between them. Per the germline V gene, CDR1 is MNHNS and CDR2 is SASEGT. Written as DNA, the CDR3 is TGTGCCAGCAGTGCGGCTAGGGGGGACTATGGCTACACCTTC. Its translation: CASSAARGDYGYTF.

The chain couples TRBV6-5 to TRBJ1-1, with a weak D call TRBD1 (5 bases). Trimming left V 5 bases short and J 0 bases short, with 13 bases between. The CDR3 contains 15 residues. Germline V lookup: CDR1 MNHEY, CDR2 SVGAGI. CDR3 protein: CASSPTASMNTEAFF. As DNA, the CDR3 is TGTGCCAGCAGTCCGACAGCCAGCATGAACACTGAAGCTTTCTTT.

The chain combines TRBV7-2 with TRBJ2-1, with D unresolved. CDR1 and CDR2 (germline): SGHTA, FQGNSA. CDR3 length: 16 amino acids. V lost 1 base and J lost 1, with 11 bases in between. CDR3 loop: CASSLDVWESYNEQFF. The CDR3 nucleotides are TGTGCCAGCAGCTTAGATGTATGGGAATCCTACAATGAGCAGTTCTTC.

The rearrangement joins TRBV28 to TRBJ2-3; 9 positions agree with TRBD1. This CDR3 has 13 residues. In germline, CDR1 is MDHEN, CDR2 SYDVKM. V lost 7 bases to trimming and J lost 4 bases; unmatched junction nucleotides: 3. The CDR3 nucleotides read TGTGCCAGCACTGGGACAGGGCCAGATACGCAGTATTTT. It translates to CASTGTGPDTQYF. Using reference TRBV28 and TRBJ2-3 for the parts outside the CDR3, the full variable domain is DVKVTQSSRYLVKRTGEKVFLECVQDMDHENMFWYRQDPGLGLRLIYFSYDVKMKEKGDIPEGYSVSREKKERFSLILESASTNQTSMYLCASTGTGPDTQYFGPGTRLTVL.

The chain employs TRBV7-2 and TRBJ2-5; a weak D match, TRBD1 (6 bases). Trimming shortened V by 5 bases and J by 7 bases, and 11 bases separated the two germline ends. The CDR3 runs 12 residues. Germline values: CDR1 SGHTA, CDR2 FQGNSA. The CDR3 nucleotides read TGTGCCAGCAGCCCAACGACAGGGACCCAGTACTTC. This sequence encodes CASSPTTGTQYF.

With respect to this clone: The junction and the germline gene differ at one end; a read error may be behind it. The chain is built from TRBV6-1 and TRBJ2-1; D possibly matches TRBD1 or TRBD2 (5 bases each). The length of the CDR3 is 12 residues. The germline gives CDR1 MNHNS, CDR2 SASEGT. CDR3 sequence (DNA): TGTGCCAGCAGGGGGGTTTTTGGGGATCAGCTCTTC. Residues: CASRGVFGDQLF.

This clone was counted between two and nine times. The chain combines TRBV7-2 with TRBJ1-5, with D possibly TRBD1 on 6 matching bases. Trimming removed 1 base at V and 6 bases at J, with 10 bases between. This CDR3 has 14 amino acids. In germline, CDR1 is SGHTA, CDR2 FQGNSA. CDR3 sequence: CASSLGQGFQPQHF. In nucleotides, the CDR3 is TGTGCCAGCAGCTTAGGGCAGGGGTTTCAGCCCCAGCATTTT.

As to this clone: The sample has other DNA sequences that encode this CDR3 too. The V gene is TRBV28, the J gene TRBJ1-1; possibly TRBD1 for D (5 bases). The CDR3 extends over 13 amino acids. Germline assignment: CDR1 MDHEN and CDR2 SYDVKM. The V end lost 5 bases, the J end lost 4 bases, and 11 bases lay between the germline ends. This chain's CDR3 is CASSLPGGTEAFF. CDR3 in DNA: TGTGCCAGCAGTCTCCCGGGGGGCACTGAAGCTTTCTTT. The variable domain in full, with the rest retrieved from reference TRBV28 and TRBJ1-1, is DVKVTQSSRYLVKRTGEKVFLECVQDMDHENMFWYRQDPGLGLRLIYFSYDVKMKEKGDIPEGYSVSREKKERFSLILESASTNQTSMYLCASSLPGGTEAFFGQGTRLTVV.

The CDR3 region has the DNA TGTGCCAGCAGTTCCGCCGCGGGAGGAGACACAGATACGCAGTATTTT. Translated, it gives CASSSAAGGDTDTQYF. V is TRBV28 and J is TRBJ2-3; 8 nucleotides agree with TRBD2. The CDR3 is 16 amino acids. After removal of 4 bases from V and 2 bases from J, the junction contained 8 bases not matched to a gene. Germline values: CDR1 MDHEN, CDR2 SYDVKM.

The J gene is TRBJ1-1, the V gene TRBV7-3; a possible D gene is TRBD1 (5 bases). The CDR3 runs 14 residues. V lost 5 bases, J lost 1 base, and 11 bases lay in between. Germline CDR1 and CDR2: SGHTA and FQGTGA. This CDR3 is CASSAGGRNTEAFF. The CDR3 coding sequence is TGTGCCAGCAGCGCCGGGGGTAGGAACACTGAAGCTTTCTTT.

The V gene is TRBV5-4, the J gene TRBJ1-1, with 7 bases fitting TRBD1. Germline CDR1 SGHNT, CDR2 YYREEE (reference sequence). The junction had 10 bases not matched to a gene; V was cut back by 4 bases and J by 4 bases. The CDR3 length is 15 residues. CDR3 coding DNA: TGTGCCAGCAGCCCCGAGGGGGCTATGGTCACTGAAGCTTTCTTT. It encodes CASSPEGAMVTEAFF.